This T cell receptor (beta chain) comes out of a study of shared clonotypes between healthy human individuals (dated by TCRdb to the early 2020s). About the investigation overall: A couple of women and a few men aged 18 to 49 years were included in the cohort. To increase sequencing depth and limit assay-specific biases, different laboratories used diverse techniques to prepare libraries and sequence TCR repertoires. To estimate repertoire size and how much clonotype sharing occurs between individuals, the study deeply sequenced the blood TCR repertoires of roughly 5 healthy adults. For each donor, CD4 naive and CD4 memory were each given three plates, CD8 naive was given two plates, and CD8 memory was given one plate. Leukapheresis yielded between about 0.85 and 10 billion PBMCs per donor. The research as a whole found: Rarefaction of sorted-subset datasets indicated incomplete sequencing despite the large sequencing depth. Only blood was sampled, and tissue TCR repertoires likely differ from those in blood. The small number of donors limited the genetic and exposure-history diversity represented. Across a handful of donors, roughly 5.1% of naive CD4, around 3.3% of naive CD8, roughly 2.3% of memory CD4, and roughly 0.4% of memory CD8 clonotypes were shared. Clonotypes shared by all four sorted-subset donors showed higher generation probabilities than non-shared clonotypes. Based on pairwise subsampling, the degree of clonotype sharing among donors was expected to be affected by sequencing depth. Estimated clonotype richness was generally larger for naive than for memory subsets.

With respect to this clone: Its specific antigen is unknown. Base qualities are missing; no much larger clone stands one base away.

TCR CDR3 regions were amplified from genomic DNA by multiplex PCR using the deep immunoSEQ assay. Extracted genomic DNA from each cell subset was distributed evenly across all wells of several immunoSEQ 96-well plates, and each plate was treated as a replicate. For sorted subsets, each replicate PCR was loaded with approximately 190 ng genomic DNA, equivalent to roughly 30,000 T cell genomes. Purified libraries were measured with a Qubit 3.0 fluorometer, size-checked on a Bioanalyzer 2100, and measured again with the KAPA Library Quantification kit. Every immunoSEQ 96-well plate was sequenced on a separate single-read 150-cycle Illumina NextSeq 550 flow cell. The source study handled its data this way. Because the immunoSEQ output included only junctional sequences and no quality scores, the filtering could not be the same as the filtering used for full-length reads. To assign V/J genes and CDR3, sequences were annotated using PyIR, a Python wrapper for IgBLAST v1.9, with IMGT germline references. Reads were removed for weak V/J assignments (E-value above 1e-6), missing CDR3, stop codons, out-of-frame junctions, or ambiguous translated residues. V3J clonotypes were defined as sequences sharing an identical inferred V gene, J gene, and CDR3 amino acid sequence. Percentage overlap between repertoires was computed as shared unique clonotypes divided by the size of the smaller repertoire. RTK rarefaction, the Chao1 estimator, and Recon v2.1 estimates of unobserved clonotypes were used to assess repertoire richness. For all TCRbeta clonotypes obtained by the gDNA method from a handful of donors, generation probabilities were computed with OLGA. The immuneACCESS repertoire file appears here via TCRdb, limited to in-frame rearrangements. These files lack a portion of the clones; in checked studies, under half of the deficit traces to unresolved V genes, and the cause of the others is not known. That table furnishes V, J and clone size, whereas the DNA furnished D and trimming. The table for this sample lists under 2,000,000 clones; about 95% of them were counted only once. Roughly 1% of the sample is taken by the ten largest.

CD8 naive samples were obtained by positive selection for CCR7 among CD45RO-negative cells, yielding a CD45RA+CCR7+ population from which TemRA cells were excluded. The donors were healthy, HIV-negative adults with no recently reported acute infections or vaccinations. All donors were Caucasian adults living in Nashville, Tennessee, USA. After blood collection by leukapheresis, PBMCs were isolated using Ficoll-Histopaque density gradient centrifugation and then cryopreserved in the vapor phase of liquid nitrogen. Analytical flow cytometry was used to check the purity and quantity of each magnetically sorted T cell population. Genomic DNA was isolated from each sorted fraction and quantified by UV absorbance on a Nanodrop 2000c. CDR1 MDHEN and CDR2 SYDVKM are derived from the germline V gene. The CDR3 runs 20 residues from the cysteine to the phenylalanine. Only CDR3 DNA is held: 60 bases, read in frame from base 1. Relative to germline, V is missing 3 bases and J is missing 1 base, with 18 bases of the junction outside any gene match.

The rearranged chain carries TRBV28 and TRBJ1-1; 9 central nucleotides agree with TRBD1. The sample taken for sequencing was naive CD8+ T cells sorted from blood. The cell subset or site label on this specimen signifies: CD45RA+CCR7+. This receptor was taken from a man aged 18 to 29 in good health. The nucleotide sequence reads TGTGCCAGCAGTTTTCAGTTCCCCACACTCACAGGGGGCTGGAACACTGAAGCTTTCTTT. The resulting protein is CASSFQFPTLTGGWNTEAFF. Extended through the reference TRBV28 and TRBJ1-1 proteins, this CDR3 yields the full variable domain: DVKVTQSSRYLVKRTGEKVFLECVQDMDHENMFWYRQDPGLGLRLIYFSYDVKMKEKGDIPEGYSVSREKKERFSLILESASTNQTSMYLCASSFQFPTLTGGWNTEAFFGQGTRLTVV.